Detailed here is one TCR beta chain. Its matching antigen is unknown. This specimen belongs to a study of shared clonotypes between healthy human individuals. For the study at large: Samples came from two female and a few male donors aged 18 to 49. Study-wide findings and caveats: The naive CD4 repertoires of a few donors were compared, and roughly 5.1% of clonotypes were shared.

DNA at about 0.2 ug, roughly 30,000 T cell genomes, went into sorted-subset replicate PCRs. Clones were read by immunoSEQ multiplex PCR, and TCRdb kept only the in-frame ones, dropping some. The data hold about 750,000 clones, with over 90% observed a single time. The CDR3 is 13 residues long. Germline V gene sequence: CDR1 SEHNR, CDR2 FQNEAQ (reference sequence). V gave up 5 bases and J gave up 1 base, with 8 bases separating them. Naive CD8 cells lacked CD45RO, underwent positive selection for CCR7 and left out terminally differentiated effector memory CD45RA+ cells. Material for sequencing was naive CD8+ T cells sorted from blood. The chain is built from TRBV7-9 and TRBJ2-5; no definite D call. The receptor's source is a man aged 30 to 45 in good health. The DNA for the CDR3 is TGTGCCAGCAGCATAACGACCCAAGAGACCCAGTACTTC. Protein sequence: CASSITTQETQYF.